This entry describes one TCR beta chain. Its antigen is not known. This entry comes from a study of human T cells and chemical hapten exposure. Overall study results and limits: Among expanded TCRs, significantly more large CDR3 similarity clusters formed than among controls.

TCRdb re-analysed the RACE reads in MiXCR, keeping a single row per CDR3 protein. The sample holds just over 350,000 distinct CDR3 sequences; nearly 6.5% are singletons and the top ten take over 5.5%. Time point defined: patch test 2, 6 weeks after DPC sensitization. Treatment meaning: therapeutic diphenylcyclopropenone sensitization with weekly scalp DPC. From whole blood left unfractionated, total RNA was extracted. The receptor comes from a woman between 18 and 29 years old with alopecia areata. Some clones in this sample may be carry-over from other donors' samples. The specimen comprised whole blood, sampled in connection with sensitization to the hapten diphenylcyclopropenone (DPC).

DNA of the CDR3: TGCGCCAGCAGCTTGACAGACAGGGGAAGTGCAGATACGCAGTATTTT. Protein: CASSLTDRGSADTQYF. V gene TRBV5-1 combines with J gene TRBJ2-3, with 8 bases lining up with TRBD1. V lost 1 base, J lost 4 bases, and 8 bases stayed unmatched. The CDR3 covers 16 residues. Germline CDR1 and CDR2: SGHRS and YFSETQ.